A single TCR beta chain is shown here with its context. Antigen specificity is unknown. Quantitative 5'-RACE with molecular barcodes generated TCR beta libraries. Using its own MiXCR run on the 5' RACE reads, TCRdb lists one record per CDR3 protein. Of some 300,000 distinct CDR3 sequences in the sample, 20% to 25% were seen once. These data are taken from a study of CD8 T cells in ankylosing spondylitis. General observations from the study: Apparently characteristic of ankylosing spondylitis blood was a TCR beta motif (eight highly homologous variants).

This CDR3 is 15 amino acids long. CDR1 is SGHVS, CDR2 FNYEAQ, per germline. V was clipped by 2 bases and J by 3 bases; unmatched bases: 4. Sequencing input: blood, either unsorted or a sorted T cell fraction (not recorded which). The genes are TRBV7-6 and TRBJ2-1; 7 bases align to TRBD2. The source of this sequence is a female donor with ankylosing spondylitis or in good health (not recorded which). The CDR3 reads CASSLSASGYNEQFF. Here the CDR3 DNA reads TGTGCCAGCAGCTTATCGGCTAGCGGCTACAATGAGCAGTTCTTC.